The rows below give T cell receptor beta chains drawn from one sample of a study of blood T cell repertoires in COVID-19. Profiled with immunoSEQ multiplex PCR; TCRdb holds only in-frame clones, not every one. Among 150,000 to 190,000 clones, around 83% were seen once, and the ten largest hold roughly 8%. Sequencing used peripheral blood. The receptors shown here come from a woman aged 60-75 years with COVID-19, enrolled during active disease. The CDR3 runs from the conserved cysteine through the conserved F or W. A D gene is named only where the DNA matches it firmly. Size tells how often a clone was seen (once, few, many) or the class of an expanded clone, and some rows leave it out.

18 | TRBJ1-1 | TRBV19 | TRBD1 | - | CASSARTGQRRANTEAFF | TGTGCCAGTAGTGCCCGAACGGGACAGAGGAGGGCAAACACTGAAGCTTTCTTT
14 | TRBJ1-5 | TRBV5-4 | - | - | CASSLDTSNQPQHF | TGTGCCAGCAGCTTGGACACGAGCAATCAGCCCCAGCATTTT
17 | TRBJ2-1 | TRBV24-1 | - | once | CATSDRGSPISYNEQFF | TGTGCCACCAGTGACAGAGGCAGCCCTATCTCCTACAATGAGCAGTTCTTC
16 | TRBJ2-3 | TRBV3-1/TRBV3-2 | - | - | CASSQVRGTSTDTQYF | TGTGCCAGCAGCCAAGTCCGGGGAACCAGCACAGATACGCAGTATTTT
15 | TRBJ1-5 | TRBV7-2 | TRBD1 | - | CASSRPGTANQPQHF | TGTGCCAGCAGCCGTCCCGGGACAGCGAATCAGCCCCAGCATTTT
16 | TRBJ2-1 | TRBV6-1 | TRBD2 | - | CASSEALLAGGDEQFF | TGTGCCAGCAGTGAAGCGCTCCTAGCGGGGGGGGATGAGCAGTTCTTC
14 | TRBJ1-6 | TRBV6-6 | TRBD1 | - | CASRSDRGASPLHF | TGTGCCAGCAGGTCGGACAGGGGGGCCTCACCCCTCCACTTT
18 | TRBJ2-2 | TRBV14 | TRBD2 | - | CASSQILAGVGDSGELFF | TGTGCCAGCAGCCAAATACTAGCGGGAGTCGGGGATAGCGGGGAGCTGTTTTTT
15 | TRBJ2-2 | TRBV3-1/TRBV3-2 | - | - | CASSQGTWVTGELFF | TGTGCCAGCAGCCAGGGGACATGGGTCACCGGGGAGCTGTTTTTT
13 | TRBJ1-2 | TRBV30 | - | - | CAWRRGGIHGYTF | TGTGCCTGGAGAAGGGGGGGGATCCATGGCTACACCTTC
15 | TRBJ1-4 | TRBV7-8 | TRBD1 | - | CASSLSGTGSEKLFF | TGTGCCAGCAGCCTTTCCGGGACAGGGTCTGAAAAACTGTTTTTT
13 | TRBJ1-3 | TRBV27 | TRBD1 | - | CASRGTGGNTIYF | TGTGCCAGCAGGGGGACAGGGGGAAACACCATATATTTT
21 | TRBJ2-7 | TRBV19 | TRBD2 | - | CATAPGRLAGGTFWSSYEQYF | TGTGCCACCGCCCCGGGGCGACTAGCGGGAGGTACTTTTTGGAGCTCCTACGAGCAGTACTTC
16 | TRBJ2-1 | TRBV2 | - | - | CASSESVALAYNEQFF | TGTGCCAGCAGTGAATCGGTGGCACTAGCCTACAATGAGCAGTTCTTC
14 | TRBJ2-1 | TRBV11-3 | - | once | CASSPRGIYNEQFF | TGTGCCAGCAGCCCTCGGGGTATCTACAATGAGCAGTTCTTC
15 | TRBJ1-3 | TRBV20-1 | TRBD1 | - | CSASWDSSSGNTIYF | TGCAGTGCTAGTTGGGACAGTAGCTCTGGAAACACCATATATTTT
18 | TRBJ1-5 | TRBV7-9 | TRBD1 | - | CASSSGTGGYYSNQPQHF | TGTGCCAGCAGCTCCGGGACAGGGGGATACTATAGCAATCAGCCCCAGCATTTT
13 | TRBJ1-1 | TRBV7-9 | - | - | CASRFGHNTEAFF | TGTGCCAGCAGATTTGGACATAACACTGAAGCTTTCTTT
13 | TRBJ1-2 | TRBV19 | TRBD1 | - | CASSKDRGNGYTF | TGTGCCAGTAGTAAGGACAGGGGGAATGGCTACACCTTC
14 | TRBJ2-3 | TRBV30 | TRBD2 | - | CAWSVGGWTDTQYF | TGTGCCTGGAGTGTCGGGGGGTGGACAGATACGCAGTATTTT
15 | TRBJ2-3 | TRBV14 | - | - | CASSPQGHRTDTQYF | TGTGCCAGCAGCCCCCAGGGTCACCGCACAGATACGCAGTATTTT
16 | TRBJ1-1 | TRBV6-1 | TRBD1 | - | CASSELGTGWDTEAFF | TGTGCCAGCAGTGAATTGGGGACAGGTTGGGACACTGAAGCTTTCTTT
13 | TRBJ1-1 | TRBV18 | - | - | CASSLRGNTEAFF | TGTGCCAGCTCTCTTCGGGGAAACACTGAAGCTTTCTTT
15 | TRBJ1-3 | TRBV25-1 | - | - | CASTPRDTSGNTIYF | TGTGCCAGCACCCCCCGGGACACCTCTGGAAACACCATATATTTT
12 | TRBJ2-7 | TRBV12-3/TRBV12-4 | - | - | CASGRGIYEQYF | TGTGCCAGCGGCAGGGGAATCTACGAGCAGTACTTC
17 | TRBJ1-5 | TRBV7-8 | - | - | CASSLAVDSYSNQPQHF | TGTGCCAGCAGCTTAGCGGTGGACAGTTATAGCAATCAGCCCCAGCATTTT
12 | TRBJ2-5 | TRBV2 | - | - | CASSVGGETQYF | TGTGCCAGCAGTGTCGGCGGCGAGACCCAGTACTTC
15 | TRBJ2-3 | TRBV5-1 | - | - | CASSSTSRGTDTQYF | TGCGCCAGCAGCTCGACTAGTAGGGGCACAGATACGCAGTATTTT
15 | TRBJ2-1 | TRBV7-8 | - | - | CASSLASLSYNEQFF | TGTGCCAGCAGCTTAGCGTCCCTCTCCTACAATGAGCAGTTCTTC
14 | TRBJ1-1 | TRBV5-1 | TRBD1 | once | CASSHGQGGTEAFF | TGCGCCAGCAGCCACGGACAGGGAGGCACTGAAGCTTTCTTT
16 | TRBJ2-7 | TRBV6-5 | TRBD1 | - | CASSYFPDRERVEQYF | TGTGCCAGCAGTTACTTTCCCGACAGGGAACGAGTAGAGCAGTACTTC
14 | TRBJ1-1 | TRBV4-1 | - | - | CASSQPQGNTEAFF | TGCGCCAGCAGCCAACCACAGGGAAACACTGAAGCTTTCTTT
13 | TRBJ1-1 | TRBV18 | - | - | CASSQDRNTEAFF | TGTGCCAGCTCACAAGACAGGAACACTGAAGCTTTCTTT
15 | TRBJ2-5 | TRBV11-1 | TRBD2 | - | CASSSTSGSQETQYF | TGTGCCAGCAGCTCCACTAGCGGGAGCCAAGAGACCCAGTACTTC
14 | TRBJ1-5 | TRBV5-1 | - | - | CASSLVGGNQPQHF | TGCGCCAGCAGCTTGGTGGGAGGGAATCAGCCCCAGCATTTT
15 | TRBJ1-5 | TRBV11-1 | TRBD1 | - | CASSLDRGKGEPQHF | TGTGCCAGCAGCTTAGACAGGGGCAAGGGTGAGCCCCAGCATTTT
13 | TRBJ1-6 | TRBV19 | - | - | CASSRQKDSPLHF | TGTGCCAGTAGTAGGCAGAAAGATTCACCCCTCCACTTT
15 | TRBJ1-1 | TRBV5-1 | TRBD1 | - | CASSEPDRDGTEAFF | TGCGCCAGCAGCGAACCGGACAGGGATGGGACTGAAGCTTTCTTT
16 | TRBJ2-3 | TRBV18 | TRBD2 | - | CASSLTSGGHTDTQYF | TGTGCCAGCTCACTCACTAGCGGGGGCCACACAGATACGCAGTATTTT
14 | TRBJ2-1 | TRBV6-5 | - | - | CASSLGRPYNEQFF | TGTGCCAGCAGTCTAGGGAGACCCTACAATGAGCAGTTCTTC
14 | TRBJ2-7 | TRBV29-1 | - | - | CSVESATRPYEQYF | TGCAGCGTTGAGTCGGCTACTAGACCCTACGAGCAGTACTTC
14 | TRBJ1-5 | TRBV19 | TRBD1 | - | CASTSDRLNQPQHF | TGTGCCAGTACCTCGGACAGGCTAAATCAGCCCCAGCATTTT
15 | TRBJ1-2 | TRBV29-1 | TRBD1 | - | CSVEGQVTRLYGYTF | TGCAGCGTGGAGGGACAGGTTACACGCCTCTATGGCTACACCTTC
14 | TRBJ1-1 | TRBV5-6 | - | - | CASSKRSPGTEAFF | TGTGCCAGCAGCAAACGGAGTCCGGGGACTGAAGCTTTCTTT
15 | TRBJ1-2 | TRBV30 | TRBD1 | - | CAWSGTGQGGPGYTF | TGTGCCTGGAGCGGCACGGGACAGGGGGGACCTGGCTACACCTTC
12 | TRBJ2-1 | TRBV5-1 | - | - | CASSPNYNEQFF | TGCGCCAGCAGCCCAAACTACAATGAGCAGTTCTTC
15 | TRBJ1-1 | TRBV9 | TRBD1 | - | CASSARGEPNTEAFF | TGTGCCAGCAGCGCCAGGGGGGAACCGAACACTGAAGCTTTCTTT
16 | TRBJ1-6 | TRBV6-5 | TRBD1 | - | CASSSPQGTRDSPLHF | TGTGCCAGCAGTTCTCCACAGGGGACTAGGGATTCACCCCTCCACTTT
15 | TRBJ2-7 | TRBV5-1 | - | - | CASSPQQGGAYEQYF | TGCGCCAGCAGCCCACAACAGGGGGGGGCCTACGAGCAGTACTTC
17 | TRBJ2-3 | TRBV9 | TRBD2 | - | CASSVAGLAGGPDTQYF | TGTGCCAGCAGCGTAGCGGGACTAGCGGGGGGACCAGATACGCAGTATTTT
15 | TRBJ1-6 | TRBV6-4 | - | - | CASSTDSSYNSPLHF | TGTGCCAGCAGTACTGACAGCTCCTATAATTCACCCCTCCACTTT
14 | TRBJ2-1 | TRBV4-1 | - | - | CASSFVSSYNEQFF | TGCGCCAGCAGCTTCGTTAGCTCCTACAATGAGCAGTTCTTC
15 | TRBJ2-7 | TRBV10-1 | - | once | CAIKGAGPLPYEQYF | TGCGCCATCAAGGGGGCGGGACCTCTTCCGTACGAGCAGTACTTC